One and the same sample provided the 2 T cell receptor beta chains below, sequenced in a study of OX40 agonist ivuxolimab in advanced cancers. The library was produced with the immunoSEQ multiplex PCR assay. The table comes from immuneACCESS by way of TCRdb, which keeps in-frame sequences with V and J called. Part of the clones is missing from these tables; in studies checked, under half for an unresolved V gene and the rest for unknown reasons. The sample table shows about 98,000 clones, and approximately 93% are seen once. The top ten hold roughly 0.27% of the sample. The sequencing here drew on CD4+ or CD8+ T cells sorted from blood, taken in a trial of the OX40 agonist ivuxolimab. Receptors originate from an adult with an advanced solid tumor such as melanoma, head and neck, liver or kidney cancer.

The genes are TRBV10-3 and TRBJ1-3; a weak D match, TRBD1 (6 bases). This CDR3 has 13 residues. The germline V gene has CDR1 ENHRY and CDR2 SYGVKD. Trimming cost V 10 bases and J 4 bases, with 14 bases left between them. The CDR3, as DNA: TGTGCCACCGGGGGGGGCAGAGGAAACACCATATATTTT. It encodes CATGGGRGNTIYF.

The rearrangement uses TRBV30 and TRBJ2-3; D possibly corresponds to TRBD1 (6 bases). CDR1 and CDR2 from the germline V gene are GTSNPN and SVGIG (reference sequence). Trimming removed 2 bases from V and 7 bases from J, with 13 bases in between. The CDR3 spans 13 residues. CDR3 coding DNA: TGTGCCTGGAGTCCCCGGACAGTTAATACGCAGTATTTT. As protein: CAWSPRTVNTQYF.